This TCR beta chain derives from a study of cytomegalovirus exposure and HLA in healthy donors. The PCR ran on 60 Vbeta and 13 Jbeta primers. Produced via immunoSEQ multiplex PCR; TCRdb's table is partial and in-frame only. Here the sample spans some 200,000 clones, approximately 70% being singletons. V was clipped by 2 bases and J by 4 bases, with 15 bases between them. Per germline, CDR1 SEHNR and CDR2 FQNEAQ (reference sequence). The CDR3 covers 15 residues. Sample: PBMCs. J is TRBJ2-7 and V is TRBV7-9, with D perhaps TRBD1 (6 bases). This TCR was recovered from a man aged 40-49 years in good health and CMV-seropositive. The CDR3 DNA reads as TGTGCCAGCAGCTTAATTTCGGGACACCGTTACGAGCAGTACTTC. The encoded protein is CASSLISGHRYEQYF. Filled out from reference TRBV7-9 and TRBJ2-7, the complete variable domain reads DTGVSQNPRHKITKRGQNVTFRCDPISEHNRLYWYRQTLGQGPEFLTYFQNEAQLEKSRLLSDRFSAERPKGSFSTLEIQRTEQGDSAMYLCASSLISGHRYEQYFGPGTRLTVT.